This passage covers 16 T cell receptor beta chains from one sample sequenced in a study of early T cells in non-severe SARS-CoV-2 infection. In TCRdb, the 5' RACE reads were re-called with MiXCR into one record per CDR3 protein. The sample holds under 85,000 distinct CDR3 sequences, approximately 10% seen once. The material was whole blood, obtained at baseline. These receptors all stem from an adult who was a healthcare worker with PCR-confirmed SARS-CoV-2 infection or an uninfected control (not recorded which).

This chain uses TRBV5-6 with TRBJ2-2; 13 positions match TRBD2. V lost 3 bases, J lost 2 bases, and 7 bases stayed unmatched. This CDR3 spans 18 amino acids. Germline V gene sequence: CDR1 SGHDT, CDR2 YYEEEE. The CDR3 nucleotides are TGTGCCAGCAGCTGGACTAGCGGGGGACCTCTCAACACCGGGGAGCTGTTTTTT. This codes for CASSWTSGGPLNTGELFF.

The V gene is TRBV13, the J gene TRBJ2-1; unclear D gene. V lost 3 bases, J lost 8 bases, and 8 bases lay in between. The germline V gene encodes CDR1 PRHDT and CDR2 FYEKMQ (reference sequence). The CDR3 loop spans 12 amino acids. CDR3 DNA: TGTGCCAGCAGCTTTAGTGTGGATGAGCAGTTCTTC. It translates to CASSFSVDEQFF.

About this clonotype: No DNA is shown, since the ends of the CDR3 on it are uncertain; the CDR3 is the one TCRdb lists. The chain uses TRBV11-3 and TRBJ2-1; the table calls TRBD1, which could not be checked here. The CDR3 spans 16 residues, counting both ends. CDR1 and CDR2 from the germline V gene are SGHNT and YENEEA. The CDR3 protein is CASSFRGRRSYNEQFF.

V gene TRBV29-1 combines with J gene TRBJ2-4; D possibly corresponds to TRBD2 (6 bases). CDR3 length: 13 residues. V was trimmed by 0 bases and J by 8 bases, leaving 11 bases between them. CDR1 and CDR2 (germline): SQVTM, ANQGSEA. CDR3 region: CSVEEGGGDIQYF. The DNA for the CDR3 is TGCAGCGTTGAAGAGGGGGGAGGTGACATTCAGTACTTC.

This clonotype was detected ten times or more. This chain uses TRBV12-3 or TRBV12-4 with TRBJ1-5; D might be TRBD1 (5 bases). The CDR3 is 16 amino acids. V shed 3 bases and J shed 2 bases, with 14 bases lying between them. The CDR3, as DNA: TGTGCCAGCAGTTTGGCCCAGGGCAGGGGCAATCAGCCCCAGCATTTT. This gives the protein CASSLAQGRGNQPQHF.

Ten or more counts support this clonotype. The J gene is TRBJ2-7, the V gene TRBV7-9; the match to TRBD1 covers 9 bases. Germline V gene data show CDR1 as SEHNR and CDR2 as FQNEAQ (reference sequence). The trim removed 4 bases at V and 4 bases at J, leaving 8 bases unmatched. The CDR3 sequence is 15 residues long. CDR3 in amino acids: CASSYAQGAMYEQYF. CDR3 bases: TGTGCCAGCAGCTACGCACAGGGGGCAATGTACGAGCAGTACTTC.

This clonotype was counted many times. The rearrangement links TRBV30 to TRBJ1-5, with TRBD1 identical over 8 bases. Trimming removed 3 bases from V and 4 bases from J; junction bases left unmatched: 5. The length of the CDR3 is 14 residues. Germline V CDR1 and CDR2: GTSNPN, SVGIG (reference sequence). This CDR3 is CAWRGQGGNQPQHF. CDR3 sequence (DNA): TGTGCCTGGAGAGGACAGGGTGGGAATCAGCCCCAGCATTTT.

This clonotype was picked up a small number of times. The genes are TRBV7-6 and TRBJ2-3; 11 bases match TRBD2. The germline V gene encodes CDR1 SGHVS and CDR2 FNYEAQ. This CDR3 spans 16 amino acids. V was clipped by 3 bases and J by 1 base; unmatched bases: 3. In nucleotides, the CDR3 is TGTGCCAGCAGCTTGGGGGGACTAGCGGGCACAGATACGCAGTATTTT. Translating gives CASSLGGLAGTDTQYF.

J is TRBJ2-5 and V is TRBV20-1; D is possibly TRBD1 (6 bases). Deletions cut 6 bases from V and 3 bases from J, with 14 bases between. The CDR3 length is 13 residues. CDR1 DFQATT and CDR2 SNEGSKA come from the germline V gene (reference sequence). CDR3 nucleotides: TGCAGTGCCAGGGACACGCTCAAAGAGACCCAGTACTTC. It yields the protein CSARDTLKETQYF.

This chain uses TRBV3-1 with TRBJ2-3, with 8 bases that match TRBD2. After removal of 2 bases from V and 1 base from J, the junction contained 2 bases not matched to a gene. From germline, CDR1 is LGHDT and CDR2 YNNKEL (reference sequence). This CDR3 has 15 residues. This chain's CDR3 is CASSQQRGRTDTQYF. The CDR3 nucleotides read TGTGCCAGCAGCCAACAGCGGGGGCGCACAGATACGCAGTATTTT.

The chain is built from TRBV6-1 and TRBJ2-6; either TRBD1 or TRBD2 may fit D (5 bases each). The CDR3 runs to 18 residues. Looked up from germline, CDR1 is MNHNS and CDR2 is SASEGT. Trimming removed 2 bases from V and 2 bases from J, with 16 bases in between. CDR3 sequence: CASSEMVGVATGANVLTF. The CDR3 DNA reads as TGTGCCAGCAGTGAAATGGTGGGGGTCGCAACTGGGGCCAACGTCCTGACTTTC.

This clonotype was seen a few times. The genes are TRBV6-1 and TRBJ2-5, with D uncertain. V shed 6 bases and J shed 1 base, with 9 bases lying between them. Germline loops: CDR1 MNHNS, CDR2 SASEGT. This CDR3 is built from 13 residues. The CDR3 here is CASSPVSQETQYF. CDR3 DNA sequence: TGTGCCAGCAGCCCCGTTAGCCAAGAGACCCAGTACTTC.

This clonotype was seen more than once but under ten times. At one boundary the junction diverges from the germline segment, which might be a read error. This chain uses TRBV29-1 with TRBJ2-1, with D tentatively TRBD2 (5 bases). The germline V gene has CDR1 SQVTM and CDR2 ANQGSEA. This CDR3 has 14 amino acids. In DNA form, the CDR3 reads TGTAGCGTTGAAGTCGGACGGCCCTACAATGAGCAGTTCTTC. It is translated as CSVEVGRPYNEQFF.

As DNA, the CDR3 is TGTGCCAGCAGACAGGGGTTCAGCTACGAGCAGTACTTC. Protein sequence: CASRQGFSYEQYF. The chain recombines TRBV6-6 with TRBJ2-7; 7 nucleotides agree with TRBD1. From germline, CDR1 is MNHNY and CDR2 SVGAGI (reference sequence). With 6 bases clipped from V and 3 bases from J, the junction kept 5 bases outside the gene matches. This CDR3 has 13 amino acids.

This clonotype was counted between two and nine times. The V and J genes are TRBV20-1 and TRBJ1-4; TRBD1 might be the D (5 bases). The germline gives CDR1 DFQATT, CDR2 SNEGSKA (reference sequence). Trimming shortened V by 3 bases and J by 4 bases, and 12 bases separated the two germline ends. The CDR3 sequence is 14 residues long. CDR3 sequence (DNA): TGCAGTGCTAGTCGGGGCCCGGGTAATGAAAAACTGTTTTTT. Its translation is CSASRGPGNEKLFF.

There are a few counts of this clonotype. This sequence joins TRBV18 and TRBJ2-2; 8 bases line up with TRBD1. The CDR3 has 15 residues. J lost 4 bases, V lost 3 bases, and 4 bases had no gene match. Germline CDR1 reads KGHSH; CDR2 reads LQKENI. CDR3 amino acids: CASSPLGQGTGELFF. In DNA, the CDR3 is TGTGCCAGCTCACCGCTTGGACAGGGCACCGGGGAGCTGTTTTTT.